The rows below give T cell receptor beta chains drawn from one sample of a study of T cells in Graves' hyperthyroidism and ophthalmopathy. A single record per CDR3 protein comes from TCRdb applying MiXCR to the multiplex PCR reads. The table records about 600,000 distinct CDR3 sequences, about a sixth of them present only once. Sequences were obtained from blood. The receptors here all came from a woman in her forties with Graves' ophthalmopathy. Both conserved end residues are part of each CDR3. D genes are given only for firm matches. Not every row has a clone size; where given, it reads once, few, many or a size class.

v_call | clone_size | d_call | cdr3_aa
TRBV5-1 | many | NA | CASSFTGTPNTEAFF
TRBV6-1 | few | TRBD2 | CASSRLGGDSDTQYF
TRBV11-2 | many | NA | CASSLAVGNSGNTIYF
TRBV28 | NA | NA | CASSLIVGSEKLFF
TRBV7-4 | many | TRBD1 | CASNQIDRGISFYNEQFF
TRBV7-2 | many | NA | CASSLGIRAGELFF
TRBV28 | many | TRBD2 | CASSRTSGSWYEQYF
TRBV2 | many | TRBD2 | CASSPSGRAKDTQYF
TRBV7-9 | many | NA | CASRRREQETQYF
TRBV20-1 | many | NA | CSARVKNTEAFF
TRBV28 | many | NA | CASSSTSGGAPNYGYTF
TRBV11-2 | many | NA | CASSLRRVFEAFF
TRBV7-2 | few | NA | CASSLVGIQFF
TRBV20-1 | few | NA | CSAPDGRMGNQPQHF
TRBV20-1 | few | NA | CSASEARVNTEAFF
TRBV7-9 | many | TRBD1 | CASSLGGQAYQETQYF
TRBV3-1 | many | NA | CASSQDSGRGPEAFF
TRBV7-6 | many | TRBD2 | CASSRGLAGGVTDTQYF
TRBV7-2 | few | NA | CASSEYSGRGELFF
TRBV11-2 | many | TRBD1 | CASRSWGQDTDTQYF
TRBV12-3/TRBV12-4 | many | TRBD2 | CASSYSRGVNYEQYF
TRBV20-1 | NA | TRBD2 | CSAEAGDSQYF
TRBV12-3/TRBV12-4 | many | NA | CASSLQNLNTEAFF
TRBV5-1 | many | NA | CASSLEGTGRPYGYTF
TRBV12-5 | many | NA | CASGLVQTYNEQFF
TRBV2 | many | NA | CASRDSNTQYEQYF
TRBV2 | many | TRBD1 | CASSEAKQGANIQYF
TRBV11-2 | many | NA | CASSTLPGVETEAFF
TRBV28 | NA | NA | CASSIPGGLRYTF
TRBV4-1 | few | NA | CASSQVPGSNQPQHF
TRBV20-1 | many | TRBD2 | CSARSGRTSDTQYF
TRBV20-1 | few | TRBD1 | CSAGYDRANEQYF
TRBV10-2 | few | NA | CASSPEAQSYEQYF
TRBV12-3/TRBV12-4 | few | TRBD2 | CASNSGGENYNEQFF
TRBV12-3/TRBV12-4 | NA | TRBD2 | CASSPYRTSPHEQYF
TRBV6-2/TRBV6-3 | many | NA | CASSSNIYEQYF
TRBV29-1 | NA | TRBD2 | CSASGLGGETQYF
TRBV5-4 | few | TRBD1 | CASKDRDSNQPQHF
TRBV10-3 | NA | TRBD1 | CAISGIPTGANSPLHF
TRBV11-2 | NA | NA | CASSLLDRRANYGYTF
TRBV24-1 | NA | TRBD1 | CATSDPGTGGAITKNIQYF
TRBV11-2 | NA | NA | CASSSGPAYDEQFF